The 17 T cell receptor beta chains listed next were all sequenced from one sample in a study of early T cells in non-severe SARS-CoV-2 infection. Each CDR3 protein is one row after TCRdb ran MiXCR on the 5' RACE reads. The sample holds about 25,000 distinct CDR3 sequences, 4% to 5.5% seen once. Sequencing was performed on whole blood. The source of these receptors is an adult who was a healthcare worker with PCR-confirmed SARS-CoV-2 infection or an uninfected control (not recorded which).

The V call is TRBV6-5, the J call TRBJ2-3; TRBD1 matches at 7 bases. Trimming removed 7 bases from V and 0 bases from J; junction bases left unmatched: 4. Per the germline V gene, CDR1 is MNHEY and CDR2 is SVGAGI. The CDR3 contains 14 residues. The CDR3 loop reads CASTDRASTDTQYF. The CDR3 coding sequence is TGTGCCAGCACCGACAGGGCTAGCACAGATACGCAGTATTTT.

The chain's CDR3 is CASSLGQGEAFF. The DNA of the CDR3 is TGTGCCAGCAGCTTAGGACAGGGCGAAGCTTTCTTT. The rearrangement uses TRBV7-3 and TRBJ1-1, with 8 bases that match TRBD1. V was clipped by 2 bases and J by 8 bases; unmatched bases: 1. Germline V CDR1 and CDR2: SGHTA, FQGTGA. This CDR3 is 12 amino acids long.

In this sample, this clonotype turned up a few times. The chain employs TRBV30 and TRBJ2-1; D gene uncertain. V was shortened by 2 bases and J by 9 bases, with 8 bases between the two germline ends. The CDR3 has 11 residues. Germline V gene data show CDR1 as GTSNPN and CDR2 as SVGIG (reference sequence). CDR3 nucleotide sequence: TGTGCCTGGAGTTCCCCCGGTGAGCAGTTCTTC. Protein sequence: CAWSSPGEQFF.

This clonotype was counted ten times or more. The chain recombines TRBV6-6 with TRBJ2-1; possible D gene TRBD2, 6 bases. The CDR3 has 16 residues. V lost 6 bases, J lost 4 bases, and 19 bases lay in between. The V gene's germline CDR1 is MNHNY and CDR2 SVGAGI (reference sequence). CDR3 protein: CASRLNRDSPYNEQFF. The CDR3 DNA reads TGTGCCAGCAGACTTAACCGGGACTCACCTTACAATGAGCAGTTCTTC.

This clonotype turned up a few times. The chain carries TRBV19 and TRBJ1-5, with TRBD1 matching 7 bases. Germline CDR1 and CDR2: LNHDA and SQIVND (reference sequence). V shed 8 bases and J 6 bases; nucleotides not matched to a gene: 16. This CDR3 spans 16 amino acids. CDR3: CASSLGGGERVQPQHF. Written as DNA, the CDR3 is TGTGCCAGTTCCCTAGGGGGCGGGGAGCGGGTTCAGCCCCAGCATTTT. The full variable domain, completed using reference TRBV19 and TRBJ1-5, is DGGITQSPKYLFRKEGQNVTLSCEQNLNHDAMYWYRQDPGQGLRLIYYSQIVNDFQKGDIAEGYSVSREKKESFPLTVTSAQKNPTAFYLCASSLGGGERVQPQHFGDGTRLSIL.

The chain recombines TRBV5-1 with TRBJ1-5; perhaps TRBD1 as D (5 bases). Germline V gene lookup returns CDR1 SGHRS and CDR2 YFSETQ. This CDR3 region has 15 residues. The ends were cut back, 0 bases at V and 3 bases at J, with 10 bases in the middle. In DNA, the CDR3 is TGCGCCAGCAGCTTGGACCCAGGGCACAATCAGCCCCAGCATTTT. Protein: CASSLDPGHNQPQHF. The full variable domain, completed using reference TRBV5-1 and TRBJ1-5, is KAGVTQTPRYLIKTRGQQVTLSCSPISGHRSVSWYQQTPGQGLQFLFEYFSETQRNKGNFPGRFSGRQFSNSRSEMNVSTLELGDSALYLCASSLDPGHNQPQHFGDGTRLSIL.

This clonotype was found many times. The chain employs TRBV7-9 and TRBJ1-4; no clear D. The CDR3 totals 15 residues. Looked up from germline, CDR1 is SEHNR and CDR2 is FQNEAQ (reference sequence). Trimming stripped 1 base from V and 4 bases from J, with 10 bases between. CDR3 nucleotides: TGTGCCAGCAGCTTAGGACCGGGAGATAATGAAAAACTGTTTTTT. Its protein is CASSLGPGDNEKLFF. Full variable domain (remainder filled in from reference TRBV7-9 and TRBJ1-4): DTGVSQNPRHKITKRGQNVTFRCDPISEHNRLYWYRQTLGQGPEFLTYFQNEAQLEKSRLLSDRFSAERPKGSFSTLEIQRTEQGDSAMYLCASSLGPGDNEKLFFGSGTQLSVL.

V and J are TRBV12-3 or TRBV12-4 and TRBJ1-5; unclear D gene. This CDR3 has 14 residues. Trimming took 6 bases from V and 1 from J, leaving 10 bases between them. CDR3 protein: CASSPGRSNQPQHF. CDR3 bases: TGTGCCAGCAGCCCCGGACGGAGCAATCAGCCCCAGCATTTT.

In its sample, this clonotype was seen many times. This chain joins TRBV28 and TRBJ1-3; D call uncertain. CDR3 length: 12 residues. Germline CDR1 MDHEN, CDR2 SYDVKM. V was trimmed by 1 base and J by 4 bases, leaving 2 bases between them. CDR3 region: CASSLLGNTIYF. The CDR3 DNA reads TGTGCCAGCAGTTTATTGGGAAACACCATATATTTT. The full variable domain, its missing parts supplied by reference TRBV28 and TRBJ1-3, is DVKVTQSSRYLVKRTGEKVFLECVQDMDHENMFWYRQDPGLGLRLIYFSYDVKMKEKGDIPEGYSVSREKKERFSLILESASTNQTSMYLCASSLLGNTIYFGEGSWLTVV.

This clonotype was counted many times. V is TRBV4-1 and J is TRBJ2-3; D unclear. The germline gives CDR1 MGHRA, CDR2 YSYEKL. This CDR3 spans 14 amino acids. Trimming shortened V by 4 bases and J by 0 bases, and 8 bases separated the two germline ends. CDR3 amino acids: CASSPKESTDTQYF. CDR3 nucleotides: TGCGCCAGCAGCCCCAAGGAAAGCACAGATACGCAGTATTTT.

This clonotype was counted many times. This chain connects TRBV7-2 to TRBJ1-3, with 10 positions matching TRBD1. The length of the CDR3 is 19 residues. The V gene end was trimmed by 3 bases and the J gene end by 1 base; junction bases not matched to a gene: 12. CDR1 and CDR2 (germline): SGHTA, FQGNSA. The CDR3 region has the DNA TGTGCCAGCAGCTTGTTACTCGGGGACAGGGGAAGATCTGGAAACACCATATATTTT. It encodes CASSLLLGDRGRSGNTIYF. The variable domain in full, with the rest retrieved from reference TRBV7-2 and TRBJ1-3, is GAGVSQSPSNKVTEKGKDVELRCDPISGHTALYWYRQSLGQGLEFLIYFQGNSAPDKSGLPSDRFSAERTGGSVSTLTIQRTQQEDSAVYLCASSLLLGDRGRSGNTIYFGEGSWLTVV.

This clonotype appeared many times. The J gene is TRBJ2-5, the V gene TRBV24-1; D may be TRBD1 or TRBD2 (5 bases each). The CDR3 totals 15 residues. The germline V gene has CDR1 KGHDR and CDR2 SFDVKD. Trimming shortened V by 4 bases and J by 2 bases, and 13 bases separated the two germline ends. The CDR3 loop is CATSDPGRPQETQYF. Written as DNA, the CDR3 is TGTGCCACCAGTGACCCGGGACGGCCACAAGAGACCCAGTACTTC.

The gene calls are TRBV7-9 and TRBJ2-1; tentative D call: TRBD2 (5 bases). Germline-derived CDR1 and CDR2 are SEHNR and FQNEAQ (reference sequence). The V gene lost 0 bases and the J gene lost 2 bases, with 14 bases spanning the gap. The CDR3 is 17 residues long. For the CDR3, the DNA is TGTGCCAGCAGCTTAGCGCAGATCGGGGATACCTACAATGAGCAGTTCTTC. Its protein product is CASSLAQIGDTYNEQFF.

This clonotype was seen ten or more times. The chain uses TRBV7-6 and TRBJ2-2; D is undetermined. From germline, CDR1 is SGHVS and CDR2 FNYEAQ. V shed 1 base and J shed 4 bases, with 7 bases lying between them. This CDR3 spans 14 amino acids. CDR3 in DNA: TGTGCCAGCAGCTTAGAGGCCCGCACCGGGGAGCTGTTTTTT. Translation gives CASSLEARTGELFF.

V is TRBV7-8 and J is TRBJ2-3; 11 nucleotides align to TRBD2. The J segment lost 4 bases and the V segment lost 3 bases, leaving 6 bases of the junction unmatched. Per the germline V gene, CDR1 is SGHVS and CDR2 is FQNEAQ. The CDR3 has 16 amino acids. The CDR3 DNA is TGTGCCAGCAGCTTCCCTAGCGGGAGGTCGCCAGATACGCAGTATTTT. This encodes CASSFPSGRSPDTQYF.

This clonotype has ten or more counts. The chain links TRBV20-1 to TRBJ2-1; TRBD2 might be the D (6 bases). The CDR3 has 14 amino acids. CDR1 DFQATT and CDR2 SNEGSKA come from the germline V gene (reference sequence). The V end lost 2 bases, the J end lost 0 bases, and 8 bases lay between the germline ends. CDR3 amino acids: CSARLGGSYNEQFF. DNA for the CDR3: TGCAGTGCTAGATTGGGGGGCTCCTACAATGAGCAGTTCTTC.

On this clonotype itself: This may be a read error: a much more frequent sequence differs by one nucleotide. This rearrangement joins TRBV7-3 to TRBJ2-2; D is possibly TRBD2 (5 bases). This CDR3 region has 14 residues. Germline CDR1 reads SGHTA; CDR2 reads FQGTGA. In DNA form, the CDR3 reads TGTGCCAGCAGCTTACGCGTGAACACCGGGGAGCAGTTTTTT. Translated: CASSLRVNTGEQFF.